The rows below give T cell receptor beta chains drawn from one sample of a study of low-dose radiotherapy and immunotherapy resistance in tumors. In TCRdb, the reads were re-called with MiXCR into one record per CDR3 protein. The profile shows 60,000 to 75,000 distinct CDR3 sequences, about 25% of them singletons. The starting material was PBMCs, obtained before treatment. All receptors come from a male donor with rectosigmoid adenocarcinoma. Both conserved end residues are part of each CDR3. A D gene is named only where the DNA matches it firmly. For some rows the clone size is stated as once, few or many, or as a class when expanded; others skip it.

v_call,clone_size,j_call,d_call,cdr3_aa,cdr3_nt
TRBV10-3,many,TRBJ2-1,TRBD2,CAISDRTSGSYNEQFF,TGTGCCATCAGTGACCGGACTAGCGGGAGTTACAATGAGCAGTTCTTC
TRBV6-4,medium-sized,TRBJ2-2,TRBD2,CASSDSLAGAGELFF,TGTGCCAGCAGTGACTCACTAGCGGGAGCCGGGGAGCTGTTTTTT
TRBV5-1,many,TRBJ2-3,TRBD2,CASSPGTSGISDTQYF,TGCGCCAGCAGCCCTGGGACTAGCGGGATATCAGATACGCAGTATTTT
TRBV10-3,.,TRBJ2-7,.,CAISESGGRDIGRYEQYF,TGTGCCATCAGTGAGTCTGGGGGGCGCGACATAGGCCGGTACGAGCAGTACTTC
TRBV16,many,TRBJ2-1,TRBD1,CASSLGTGGTNEQFF,TGTGCCAGCAGCCTCGGAACAGGGGGCACGAATGAGCAGTTCTTC
TRBV6-5,few,TRBJ1-1,.,CASSYGQGLTFGTEAFF,TGTGCCAGCAGTTACGGGCAGGGTCTGACATTTGGCACTGAAGCTTTCTTT
TRBV20-1,many,TRBJ2-7,.,CSARNRVLLSHEQYF,TGCAGTGCTAGAAACAGGGTCCTATTGAGCCACGAGCAGTACTTC
TRBV5-6,many,TRBJ2-7,TRBD2,CASRYQGGNEQYF,TGTGCCAGCAGATACCAGGGAGGGAACGAGCAGTACTTC
TRBV5-1,many,TRBJ1-1,.,CASSTEGGNTEAFF,TGCGCCAGCAGCACGGAGGGAGGGAACACTGAAGCTTTCTTT
TRBV7-2,few,TRBJ2-1,.,CASSPRADEQFF,TGTGCCAGCAGCCCCAGGGCGGATGAGCAGTTCTTC
TRBV6-6,many,TRBJ2-1,TRBD2,CASRQGLAGDNEQFF,TGTGCCAGCAGACAGGGACTAGCGGGAGACAATGAGCAGTTCTTC
TRBV6-2/TRBV6-3,many,TRBJ1-1,TRBD1,CASRPPGQGASEAFF,TGTGCCAGCAGGCCCCCGGGACAGGGGGCATCAGAAGCTTTCTTT
TRBV28,.,TRBJ1-2,.,CASSSLGGANGYTF,TGTGCCAGCAGTTCCCTAGGGGGGGCTAATGGCTACACCTTC
TRBV6-2/TRBV6-3,many,TRBJ2-7,TRBD1,CASSSAQGQGIYEQYF,TGTGCCAGCAGTTCGGCTCAGGGACAGGGAATTTACGAGCAGTACTTC
TRBV24-1,.,TRBJ2-3,.,CATSQSGDTQYF,TGTGCCACCAGTCAAAGCGGGGATACGCAGTATTTT
TRBV12-3/TRBV12-4,many,TRBJ2-5,.,CASSFNPGETQYF,TGTGCCAGCAGTTTTAATCCGGGAGAGACCCAGTACTTC
TRBV5-4,many,TRBJ2-1,.,CASKAGTYNEQFF,TGTGCCAGCAAGGCGGGGACCTACAATGAGCAGTTCTTC
TRBV5-1,.,TRBJ1-4,.,CASSSHRVAETTNEKLFF,TGCGCCAGCAGCTCCCACAGGGTGGCGGAGACAACTAATGAAAAACTGTTTTTT